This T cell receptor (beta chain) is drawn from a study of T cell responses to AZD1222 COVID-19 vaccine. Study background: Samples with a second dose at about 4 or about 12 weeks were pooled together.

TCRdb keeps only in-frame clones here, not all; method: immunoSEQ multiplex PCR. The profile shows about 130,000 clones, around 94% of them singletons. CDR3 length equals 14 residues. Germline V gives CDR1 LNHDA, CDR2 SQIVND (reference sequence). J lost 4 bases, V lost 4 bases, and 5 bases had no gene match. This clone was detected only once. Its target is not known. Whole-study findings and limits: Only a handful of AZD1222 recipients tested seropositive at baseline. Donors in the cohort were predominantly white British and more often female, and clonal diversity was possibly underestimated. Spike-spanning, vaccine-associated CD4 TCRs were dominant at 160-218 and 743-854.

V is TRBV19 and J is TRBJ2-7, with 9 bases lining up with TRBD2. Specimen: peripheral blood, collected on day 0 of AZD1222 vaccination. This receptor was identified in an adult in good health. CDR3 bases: TGTGCCAGTAGTACGGGACTAGCCGTATACGAGCAGTACTTC. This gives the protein CASSTGLAVYEQYF.